This record looks at one T cell receptor (beta chain) sequence and its context. Antigen: not known. This record belongs to a study of beta chain features in type 1 diabetes. Findings and caveats of the study: TCRB CDR3 length was moderately but significantly reduced in all four CD4+ subsets of Type 1 diabetes patients.

Sorting that relied on CD45RO/CCR7/CD25/CD127/CD95/CD27 yielded CD4+ naive, central memory, regulatory and stem cell-like memory cells. Sorted populations all exceeded 95% purity. TCRB transcripts that were expressed got sequenced, as all of the isolated RNA had been reverse transcribed. Assay used: immunoSEQ multiplex PCR; TCRdb lists only in-frame clones, some missing. The repertoire consists of about 700,000 clones, with around an eighth occurring once and the leading ten covering 0.022%. Trimming cost V 8 bases and J 7 bases, with 25 bases left between them. This CDR3 comprises 16 residues. Germline CDR1 is SGHKS and CDR2 is YYEKEE (reference sequence).

The clonotype was recovered from a man aged 18 to 30 with type 1 diabetes. The gene calls are TRBV5-5 and TRBJ2-1, with D possibly TRBD1 on 6 matching bases. Specimen: naive CD4+ T cells from blood. CDR3 sequence (DNA): TGTGCCAGGAGAACAGGGCAGGTCGTTTTGTGTAATGAGCAGTTCTTC. This encodes CARRTGQVVLCNEQFF.